What follows are 14 T cell receptor beta chains derived from one specimen sequenced in a study of regulatory T cells in long-lasting Graves disease (dated by TCRdb to the early 2020s). Through fastp at Q25 and MiXCR, TCRdb rebuilt clones from the public reads, retaining in-frame beta chains. Every distinct CDR3 protein forms one entry, paired with its most common genes and DNA. In this sample the table shows 1,500 to 2,000 distinct CDR3 sequences, around three fifths of which occur a single time. The ten largest clones take up 6.9% of the sample. For both TCR sequencing and RNA sequencing, RNA was extracted from PBMCs in TRIzol. This specimen consisted of peripheral blood mononuclear cells (PBMCs), obtained with antithyroid drug treatment, in newly diagnosed or persistent Graves disease (not recorded which). The receptors originated from a human donor with Graves disease.

This clonotype was observed a handful of times. The CDR3 spells CASSSGTGRGSTRDYNEQFF. The CDR3 DNA reads TGTGCCAGCAGCTCCGGGACGGGGCGGGGTAGTACCCGAGATTACAATGAGCAGTTCTTC. V usage is TRBV11-2 and J usage is TRBJ2-1; possibly TRBD2 for D (6 bases). V gave up 4 bases and J gave up 4 bases, with 29 bases separating them. This CDR3 has 20 amino acids. Germline values: CDR1 SGHAT, CDR2 FQNNGV.

This clonotype was seen only a few times. This chain links TRBV15 with TRBJ1-1; TRBD1 is a possible D gene (5 bases). Germline V lookup: CDR1 LNHNV, CDR2 YYDKDF (reference sequence). V lost 0 bases and J lost 10, with 15 bases in between. This CDR3 region has 14 residues. For the CDR3, the DNA is TGTGCCACCAGCAGAGACCAAGGGGCAGATAGAGCTTTCTTT. This codes for CATSRDQGADRAFF.

V usage is TRBV14 and J usage is TRBJ2-7; either TRBD1 or TRBD2 may supply D (5 bases each). V gave up 0 bases and J gave up 1 base, with 7 bases separating them. The V gene's germline CDR1 is SGHDN and CDR2 FVKESK. This CDR3 has 14 residues. CDR3 region: CASSQEGPSYEQYF. Here the CDR3 DNA reads TGTGCCAGCAGCCAAGAGGGACCATCCTACGAGCAGTACTTC.

This rearrangement joins TRBV4-2 to TRBJ1-3; D is unclear. In germline, CDR1 is LGHNA, CDR2 YNFKEQ. CDR3 length: 17 residues. V shed 4 bases and J shed 0 bases, with 16 bases lying between them. The CDR3 sequence: CASSLASSGDSGNTIYF. DNA of the CDR3: TGTGCCAGCAGCCTCGCTTCTTCCGGGGACTCTGGAAACACCATATATTTT.

This chain links TRBV6-2 or TRBV6-3 with TRBJ1-4; TRBD1 might be the D (5 bases). CDR1 and CDR2 (germline): MNHEY, SVGEGT. The ends were cut back, 5 bases at V and 3 bases at J, with 16 bases in the middle. This CDR3 is built from 16 residues. The DNA of the CDR3 is TGTGCCAGCAGTCAGACAGACCTAGGATCTAATGAAAAACTGTTTTTT. Its translation: CASSQTDLGSNEKLFF.

This clonotype came up a few times. The rearrangement links TRBV28 to TRBJ1-6; D may be TRBD1 (6 bases). The CDR3 has 15 amino acids. Trimming removed 6 bases from V and 8 bases from J, with 17 bases in between. Germline V gives CDR1 MDHEN, CDR2 SYDVKM. CDR3 nucleotides: TGTGCCAGCAGCCCCAGGGGACCGAAGGATTCACCCCTCCACTTT. Translation: CASSPRGPKDSPLHF. Variable domain in full (rest from reference TRBV28 and TRBJ1-6): DVKVTQSSRYLVKRTGEKVFLECVQDMDHENMFWYRQDPGLGLRLIYFSYDVKMKEKGDIPEGYSVSREKKERFSLILESASTNQTSMYLCASSPRGPKDSPLHFGNGTRLTVT.

The chain joins TRBV10-2 to TRBJ1-1; TRBD1 aligns across 7 bases. There are 11 residues in the CDR3. V shed 6 bases, J shed 10 bases, and the junction held 5 bases outside the gene matches. Per germline, CDR1 WSHSY and CDR2 SAAADI. The CDR3 loop is CASSDRAGAFF. The CDR3 bases are TGCGCCAGCAGCGACAGGGCGGGAGCTTTCTTT.

The V gene is TRBV5-1, the J gene TRBJ2-2; possible D gene TRBD2, 5 bases. Trimming took 3 bases from V and 7 from J, leaving 10 bases between them. CDR3 size: 13 residues. Germline V gives CDR1 SGHRS, CDR2 YFSETQ. The CDR3 nucleotides read TGCGCCAGCAGCTCGTCGGAGGACGGGGAGCTGTTTTTT. It codes for CASSSSEDGELFF.

This clonotype was seen only a few times. The rearrangement links TRBV29-1 to TRBJ2-7, with TRBD2 matching 15 bases. Per the germline V gene, CDR1 is SQVTM and CDR2 is ANQGSEA. With V trimmed by 5 bases and J by 2 bases, 7 bases remained unmatched. This CDR3 region has 16 residues. The CDR3 protein is CSVSRGTSGGPYEQYF. The DNA for the CDR3 is TGCAGCGTTAGTAGAGGGACTAGCGGGGGGCCCTACGAGCAGTACTTC.

The chain links TRBV14 to TRBJ2-7; D gene uncertain. This CDR3 region has 12 residues. Germline-derived CDR1 and CDR2 are SGHDN and FVKESK. The V end lost 1 base, the J end lost 4 bases, and 5 bases lay between the germline ends. CDR3: CASSQGEYEQYF. CDR3 DNA: TGTGCCAGCAGCCAAGGGGAATACGAGCAGTACTTC. Full variable domain (outside the CDR3, taken from reference TRBV14 and TRBJ2-7): EAGVTQFPSHSVIEKGQTVTLRCDPISGHDNLYWYRRVMGKEIKFLLHFVKESKQDESGMPNNRFLAERTGGTYSTLKVQPAELEDSGVYFCASSQGEYEQYFGPGTRLTVT.

The CDR3 region has the DNA TGTGCCAGCAGATCCCCGGGGGGCAGGCGAGATACGCAGTATTTT. It translates to CASRSPGGRRDTQYF. The chain links TRBV28 to TRBJ2-3; possibly TRBD2 for D (7 bases). Per germline, CDR1 MDHEN and CDR2 SYDVKM. The V and J ends lost 6 bases and 5 bases respectively, with 18 bases between them. The CDR3 has 15 residues.

The J gene is TRBJ2-3, the V gene TRBV6-1; D is unclear. Trimming removed 4 bases at V and 0 bases at J, with 5 bases between. Per germline, CDR1 MNHNS and CDR2 SASEGT. The CDR3 extends over 13 amino acids. The CDR3 region is CASSVHSTDTQYF. CDR3 coding DNA: TGTGCCAGCAGTGTTCACAGCACAGATACGCAGTATTTT.

The chain links TRBV5-8 to TRBJ2-5; 14 bases are shared with TRBD2. CDR1 and CDR2 from the germline V gene are SGHTS and YDEGEE. CDR3 size: 16 residues. With 4 bases clipped from V and 3 bases from J, the junction kept 5 bases outside the gene matches. Written as DNA, the CDR3 is TGTGCCAGCAGCCCGGGACTAGCGGGGGAGGAAGAGACCCAGTACTTC. It codes for CASSPGLAGEEETQYF. The full variable domain, rest sourced from reference TRBV5-8 and TRBJ2-5, is EAGVTQSPTHLIKTRGQQATLRCSPISGHTSVYWYQQALGLGLQFLLWYDEGEERNRGNFPPRFSGRQFPNYSSELNVNALELEDSALYLCASSPGLAGEEETQYFGPGTRLLVL.

The rearrangement joins TRBV4-1 to TRBJ2-7, with D uncertain. V lost 1 base, J lost 1 base, and 8 bases lay in between. Germline V lookup: CDR1 MGHRA, CDR2 YSYEKL. This CDR3 has 14 residues. This chain's CDR3 is CASSQGHSSYEQYF. The CDR3 nucleotides read TGCGCCAGCAGCCAAGGACACTCTTCCTACGAGCAGTACTTC.